These T cell receptor beta chains were read from a single sample in a study of CD8 T cells in Susac syndrome. TCRdb reprocessed the immunoSEQ multiplex PCR reads with MiXCR, giving one entry per CDR3 protein. The table lists fewer than 200,000 distinct CDR3 sequences, 94% of them singletons. The sequenced material came from CD4+ T cells from PBMCs. The receptors were gathered from a human donor with Susac syndrome. Each CDR3 is given with its conserved first and last residue. Fields, in order: D gene, V gene, clone size, J gene, CDR3 DNA, CDR3 protein. A D gene is named only where the DNA matches it firmly. Some rows mark clone size as missing; the rest say once, few, many or name a class of expanded clone.

d_call: NA
v_call: TRBV15
clone_size: NA
j_call: TRBJ1-2
cdr3_nt: TGTGCCACCAGCAGAGATGCCCCCGGGGATGGCTACACCTTC
cdr3_aa: CATSRDAPGDGYTF

d_call: TRBD2
v_call: TRBV11-2
clone_size: NA
j_call: TRBJ2-1
cdr3_nt: TGTGCCAGCCTGGTTAGCGGGGGTAATGAGCAGTTCTTC
cdr3_aa: CASLVSGGNEQFF

d_call: TRBD1
v_call: TRBV5-4
clone_size: once
j_call: TRBJ1-2
cdr3_nt: TGTGCCAGCAGCGTAAACGGACAGGGGAACTATGGCTACACCTTC
cdr3_aa: CASSVNGQGNYGYTF

d_call: NA
v_call: TRBV5-6
clone_size: NA
j_call: TRBJ2-1
cdr3_nt: TGTGCCAGCAGCTTGGAACACAACAATGAGCAGTTCTTC
cdr3_aa: CASSLEHNNEQFF

d_call: NA
v_call: TRBV27
clone_size: NA
j_call: TRBJ1-6
cdr3_nt: TGTGCCAGCAGCTCGGCTACAGGGTTTAATTCACCCCTCCACTTT
cdr3_aa: CASSSATGFNSPLHF

d_call: NA
v_call: TRBV6-2/TRBV6-3
clone_size: NA
j_call: TRBJ2-2
cdr3_nt: TGTGCCAGCAGTTCCCCTCGGACGGGGACCGGGGAGCTGTTTTTT
cdr3_aa: CASSSPRTGTGELFF

d_call: TRBD2
v_call: TRBV29-1
clone_size: NA
j_call: TRBJ2-5
cdr3_nt: TGCAGCGTTCAGGGACTATCACAGGAGACCCAGTACTTC
cdr3_aa: CSVQGLSQETQYF

d_call: NA
v_call: TRBV7-2
clone_size: NA
j_call: TRBJ1-5
cdr3_nt: TGTGCCAGCAGCTTAGGTGGGGTAGGTCAGCCCCAGCATTTT
cdr3_aa: CASSLGGVGQPQHF

d_call: NA
v_call: TRBV18
clone_size: NA
j_call: TRBJ2-7
cdr3_nt: TGTGCCAGCTCACCATATGCTGATTCCTACGAGCAGTACTTC
cdr3_aa: CASSPYADSYEQYF

d_call: TRBD1
v_call: TRBV4-2
clone_size: NA
j_call: TRBJ2-2
cdr3_nt: TGTGCCAGCAGCCAGAGACAGGGTGACACCGGGGAGCTGTTTTTT
cdr3_aa: CASSQRQGDTGELFF

d_call: TRBD2
v_call: TRBV5-4
clone_size: NA
j_call: TRBJ2-3
cdr3_nt: TGTGCCAGCAGCCCGGGACTAGCGGGGGGAGATACGCAGTATTTT
cdr3_aa: CASSPGLAGGDTQYF

d_call: NA
v_call: TRBV6-5
clone_size: NA
j_call: TRBJ1-6
cdr3_nt: TGTGCCAGCAGTTACGAGGGGGATGCGCTAAATTCACCCCTCCACTTT
cdr3_aa: CASSYEGDALNSPLHF

d_call: NA
v_call: TRBV9
clone_size: NA
j_call: TRBJ1-3
cdr3_nt: TGTGCCAGCAGCGTAGACGGGCGTCTCCCTGGAAACACCATATATTTT
cdr3_aa: CASSVDGRLPGNTIYF

d_call: NA
v_call: TRBV9
clone_size: NA
j_call: TRBJ2-2
cdr3_nt: TGTGCCAGCAGCGTAGTGGCCACCGGGGAGCTGTTTTTT
cdr3_aa: CASSVVATGELFF

d_call: NA
v_call: TRBV25-1
clone_size: NA
j_call: TRBJ1-1
cdr3_nt: TGTGCCAGCAGTGTACAGTCCCAGGACACTGAAGCTTTCTTT
cdr3_aa: CASSVQSQDTEAFF

d_call: NA
v_call: TRBV3-1
clone_size: once
j_call: TRBJ2-1
cdr3_nt: TGTGCCAGCAGCCAAATGCCCAGACCGGGGAATGAGCAGTTCTTC
cdr3_aa: CASSQMPRPGNEQFF

d_call: NA
v_call: TRBV11-2
clone_size: once
j_call: TRBJ2-1
cdr3_nt: TGTGCCAGCAGCTTAGAGGGGGCCCTCTCGATGGTTACGTGGTCCAATGAGCAGTTCTTC
cdr3_aa: CASSLEGALSMVTWSNEQFF

d_call: NA
v_call: TRBV15
clone_size: NA
j_call: TRBJ2-2
cdr3_nt: TGTGCCACCAGCAGAGCACAGGGTCCCGGGGAGCTGTTTTTT
cdr3_aa: CATSRAQGPGELFF

d_call: TRBD1
v_call: TRBV20-1
clone_size: NA
j_call: TRBJ1-5
cdr3_nt: TGCAGTGCCTGGGACAGGGTGGGCAATCAGCCCCAGCATTTT
cdr3_aa: CSAWDRVGNQPQHF

d_call: NA
v_call: TRBV29-1
clone_size: NA
j_call: TRBJ2-3
cdr3_nt: TGCAGCGTCAGGGGTCTACTGAGCACAGATACGCAGTATTTT
cdr3_aa: CSVRGLLSTDTQYF

d_call: NA
v_call: TRBV24-1
clone_size: NA
j_call: TRBJ2-5
cdr3_nt: TGTGCCACCAGTGTGGAGGGGGTCGAGGAGACCCAGTACTTC
cdr3_aa: CATSVEGVEETQYF

d_call: NA
v_call: TRBV2
clone_size: NA
j_call: TRBJ2-5
cdr3_nt: TGTGCCAGTACAGGGGCGGGGGGGACCCAGTACTTC
cdr3_aa: CASTGAGGTQYF

d_call: TRBD1
v_call: TRBV4-1
clone_size: NA
j_call: TRBJ1-3
cdr3_nt: TGCGCCAGCAGCCCCACAGGGGTCGGTGGAAACACCATATATTTT
cdr3_aa: CASSPTGVGGNTIYF

d_call: TRBD2
v_call: TRBV20-1
clone_size: NA
j_call: TRBJ2-7
cdr3_nt: TGCAGTGCTAGAGTCCTACTAGCGGGGGGCTTCTACGAGCAGTACTTC
cdr3_aa: CSARVLLAGGFYEQYF

d_call: NA
v_call: TRBV5-6
clone_size: NA
j_call: TRBJ2-2
cdr3_nt: TGTGCCAGCAGTCTCGACAGAAAGGCAGCCGGGGAGCTGTTTTTT
cdr3_aa: CASSLDRKAAGELFF

d_call: NA
v_call: TRBV14
clone_size: NA
j_call: TRBJ2-5
cdr3_nt: TGTGCCAGCAGCGAAGGGGGAGCTCAGACCCAGTACTTC
cdr3_aa: CASSEGGAQTQYF

d_call: TRBD2
v_call: TRBV4-2
clone_size: NA
j_call: TRBJ2-5
cdr3_nt: TGTGCCAGCAGCCAAGTTGGGGTGACTAGCGGGCAAGAGACCCAGTACTTC
cdr3_aa: CASSQVGVTSGQETQYF

d_call: NA
v_call: TRBV20-1
clone_size: NA
j_call: TRBJ2-3
cdr3_nt: TGCAGTGCTGCCCTCGGAGCGGATACGCAGTATTTT
cdr3_aa: CSAALGADTQYF